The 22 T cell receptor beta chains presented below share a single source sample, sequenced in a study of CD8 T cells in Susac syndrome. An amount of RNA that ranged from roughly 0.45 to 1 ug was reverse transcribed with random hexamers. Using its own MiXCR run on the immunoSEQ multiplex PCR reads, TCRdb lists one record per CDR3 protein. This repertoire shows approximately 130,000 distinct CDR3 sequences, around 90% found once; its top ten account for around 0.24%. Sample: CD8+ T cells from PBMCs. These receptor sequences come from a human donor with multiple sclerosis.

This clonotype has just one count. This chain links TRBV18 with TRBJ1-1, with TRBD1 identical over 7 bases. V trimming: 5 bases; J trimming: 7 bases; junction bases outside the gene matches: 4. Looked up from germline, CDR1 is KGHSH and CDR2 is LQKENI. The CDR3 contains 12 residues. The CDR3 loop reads CASSRTGVEAFF. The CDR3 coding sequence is TGTGCCAGCTCAAGAACAGGGGTTGAAGCTTTCTTT.

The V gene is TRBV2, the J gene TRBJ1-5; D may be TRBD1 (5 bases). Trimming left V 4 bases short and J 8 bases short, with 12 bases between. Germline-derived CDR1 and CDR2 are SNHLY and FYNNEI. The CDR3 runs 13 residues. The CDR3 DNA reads TGTGCCAGCAGTGCCGGGGCGGTTGAGCCCCAGCATTTT. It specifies CASSAGAVEPQHF. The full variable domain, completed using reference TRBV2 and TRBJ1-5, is EPEVTQTPSHQVTQMGQEVILRCVPISNHLYFYWYRQILGQKVEFLVSFYNNEISEKSEIFDDQFSVERPDGSNFTLKIRSTKLEDSAMYFCASSAGAVEPQHFGDGTRLSIL.

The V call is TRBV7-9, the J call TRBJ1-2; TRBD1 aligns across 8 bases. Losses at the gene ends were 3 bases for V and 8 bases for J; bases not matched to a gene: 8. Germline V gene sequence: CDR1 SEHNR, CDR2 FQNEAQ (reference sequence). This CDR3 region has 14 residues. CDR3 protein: CASSFGTGSSGYTF. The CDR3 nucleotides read TGTGCCAGCAGCTTCGGGACAGGTTCTTCGGGCTACACCTTC.

The CDR3 is CSVLRDDKNIQYF. CDR3 DNA: TGCAGCGTCCTCAGGGATGACAAAAACATTCAGTACTTC. The V gene is TRBV29-1, the J gene TRBJ2-4; D is possibly TRBD1 (5 bases). Germline V gene lookup returns CDR1 SQVTM and CDR2 ANQGSEA. Trimming took off 6 bases at V and 3 bases at J, with 12 bases between the two ends. The CDR3 extends over 13 amino acids.

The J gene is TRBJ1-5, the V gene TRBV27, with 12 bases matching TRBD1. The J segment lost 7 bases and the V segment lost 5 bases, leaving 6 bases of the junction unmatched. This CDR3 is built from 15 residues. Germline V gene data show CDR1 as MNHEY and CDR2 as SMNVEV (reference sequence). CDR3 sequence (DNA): TGTGCCAGCAGTCCGGGACAGGGGGCACACCAGCCCCAGCATTTT. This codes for CASSPGQGAHQPQHF.

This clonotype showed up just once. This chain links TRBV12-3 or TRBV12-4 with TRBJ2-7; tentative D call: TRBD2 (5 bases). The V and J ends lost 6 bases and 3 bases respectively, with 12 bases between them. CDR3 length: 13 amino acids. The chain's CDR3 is CASSRPEGYEQYF. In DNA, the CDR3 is TGTGCCAGCAGCCGACCCGAGGGCTACGAGCAGTACTTC.

The CDR3 bases are TGCAGCGCCACCCTCGGTATAGGGGCTACGGATGAGCAGTTCTTC. Amino acids: CSATLGIGATDEQFF. This rearrangement joins TRBV29-1 to TRBJ2-1; TRBD1 might be the D (5 bases). The V and J ends lost 7 bases and 8 bases respectively, with 24 bases between them. Per germline, CDR1 SQVTM and CDR2 ANQGSEA. The CDR3 runs to 15 residues.

The DNA of the CDR3 is TGCGCCAGCAGCCCGTACAGGGGATCCTCGGAAGGCTACACCTTC. Amino acid sequence: CASSPYRGSSEGYTF. This chain connects TRBV5-1 to TRBJ1-2, with 7 bases that match TRBD1. With 4 bases clipped from V and 8 bases from J, the junction kept 14 bases outside the gene matches. This CDR3 has 15 residues. Germline loops: CDR1 SGHRS, CDR2 YFSETQ.

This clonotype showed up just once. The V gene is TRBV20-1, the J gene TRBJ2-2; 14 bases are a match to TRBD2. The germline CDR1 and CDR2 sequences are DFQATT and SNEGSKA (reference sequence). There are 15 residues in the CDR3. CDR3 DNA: TGCAGCATTCCGGGACTAGCGGGAGTCACCGGGGAGCTGTTTTTT. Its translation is CSIPGLAGVTGELFF.

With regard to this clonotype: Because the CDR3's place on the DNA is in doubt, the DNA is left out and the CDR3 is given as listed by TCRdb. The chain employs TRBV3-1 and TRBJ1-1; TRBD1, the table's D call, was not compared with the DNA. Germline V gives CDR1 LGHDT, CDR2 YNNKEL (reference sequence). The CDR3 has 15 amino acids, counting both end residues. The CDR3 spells CASSQDFSGRAEAFF.

The CDR3 nucleotides read TGCAGCGTTGAAATGGAGGATGGGAGCTCCTACAATGAGCAGTTCTTC. This sequence encodes CSVEMEDGSSYNEQFF. The J gene is TRBJ2-1, the V gene TRBV29-1, with D possibly being TRBD2 (5 bases). Germline CDR1 reads SQVTM; CDR2 reads ANQGSEA. V was clipped by 2 bases and J by 0 bases, with 14 bases between them. There are 16 residues in the CDR3.

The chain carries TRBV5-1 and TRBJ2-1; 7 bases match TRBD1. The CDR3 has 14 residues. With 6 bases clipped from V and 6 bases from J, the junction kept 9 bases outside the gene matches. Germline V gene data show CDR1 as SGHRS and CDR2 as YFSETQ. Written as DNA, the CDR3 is TGCGCCAGCACCTTCGACGGACAGGCCAATGAGCAGTTCTTC. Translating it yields CASTFDGQANEQFF.

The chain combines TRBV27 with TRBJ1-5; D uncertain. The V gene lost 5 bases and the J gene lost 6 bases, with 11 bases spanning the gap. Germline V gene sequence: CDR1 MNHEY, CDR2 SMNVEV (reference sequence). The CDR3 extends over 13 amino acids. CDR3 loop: CASSPSGGQPQHF. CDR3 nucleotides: TGTGCCAGCAGTCCATCCGGAGGTCAGCCCCAGCATTTT.

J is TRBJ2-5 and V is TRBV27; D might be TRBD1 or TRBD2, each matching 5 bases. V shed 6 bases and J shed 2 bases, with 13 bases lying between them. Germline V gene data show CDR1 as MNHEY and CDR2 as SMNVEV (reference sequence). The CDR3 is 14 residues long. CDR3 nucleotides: TGTGCCAGCAGGCCGGGGACGGAGCAAGAGACCCAGTACTTC. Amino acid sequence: CASRPGTEQETQYF.

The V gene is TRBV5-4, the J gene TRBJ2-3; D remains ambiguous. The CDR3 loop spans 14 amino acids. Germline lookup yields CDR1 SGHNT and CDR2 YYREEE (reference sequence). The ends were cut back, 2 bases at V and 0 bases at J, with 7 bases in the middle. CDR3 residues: CASSLKTSTDTQYF. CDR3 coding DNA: TGTGCCAGCAGCTTAAAGACTAGCACAGATACGCAGTATTTT.

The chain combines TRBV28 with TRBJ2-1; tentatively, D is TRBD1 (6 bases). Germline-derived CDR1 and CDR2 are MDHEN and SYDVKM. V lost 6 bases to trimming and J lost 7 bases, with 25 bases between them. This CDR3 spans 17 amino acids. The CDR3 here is CASSPSGGSGSENEQFF. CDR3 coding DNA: TGTGCCAGCAGCCCTAGTGGGGGCTCGGGTAGCGAGAATGAGCAGTTCTTC. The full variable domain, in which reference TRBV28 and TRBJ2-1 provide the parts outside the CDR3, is DVKVTQSSRYLVKRTGEKVFLECVQDMDHENMFWYRQDPGLGLRLIYFSYDVKMKEKGDIPEGYSVSREKKERFSLILESASTNQTSMYLCASSPSGGSGSENEQFFGPGTRLTVL.

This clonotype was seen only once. This chain's CDR3 is CASGETDNTGELFF. In DNA, the CDR3 is TGTGCCAGCGGGGAGACAGACAACACCGGGGAGCTGTTTTTT. J is TRBJ2-2 and V is TRBV12-3 or TRBV12-4; D is perhaps TRBD1 or TRBD2 (5 bases each). This CDR3 has 14 amino acids. Trimming removed 8 bases at V and 2 bases at J, with 12 bases between.

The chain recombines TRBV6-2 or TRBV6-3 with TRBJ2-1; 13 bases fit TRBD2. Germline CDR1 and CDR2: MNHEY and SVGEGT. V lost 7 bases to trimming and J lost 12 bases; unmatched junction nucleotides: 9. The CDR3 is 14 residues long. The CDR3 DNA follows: TGTGCCAGCATGCCGGGACTAGCGGGACTAGGGCAGTTCTTC. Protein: CASMPGLAGLGQFF.

CDR3 bases: TGTGCCGCGGGCCGGGAAACTGGAAACACCATATATTTT. Its protein is CAAGRETGNTIYF. The chain employs TRBV2 and TRBJ1-3; D is unclear. The CDR3 sequence is 13 residues long. V lost 11 bases and J 2 bases, leaving 13 bases between the germline ends. Germline CDR1 and CDR2: SNHLY and FYNNEI.

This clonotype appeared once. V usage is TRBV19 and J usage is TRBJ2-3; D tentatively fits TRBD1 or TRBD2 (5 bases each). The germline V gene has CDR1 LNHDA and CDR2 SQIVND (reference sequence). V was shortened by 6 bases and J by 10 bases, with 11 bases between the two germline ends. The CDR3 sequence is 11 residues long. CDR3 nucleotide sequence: TGTGCCAGTAGCAGAGGGGAAGCGCAGTATTTT. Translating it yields CASSRGEAQYF.

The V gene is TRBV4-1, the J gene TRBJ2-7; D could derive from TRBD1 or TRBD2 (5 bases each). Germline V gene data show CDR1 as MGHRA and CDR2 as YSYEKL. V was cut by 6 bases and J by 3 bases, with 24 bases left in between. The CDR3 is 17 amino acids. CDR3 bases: TGCGCCAGCAGTACAGAGAGGGGCCGCATCACGGGCTACGAGCAGTACTTC. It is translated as CASSTERGRITGYEQYF.

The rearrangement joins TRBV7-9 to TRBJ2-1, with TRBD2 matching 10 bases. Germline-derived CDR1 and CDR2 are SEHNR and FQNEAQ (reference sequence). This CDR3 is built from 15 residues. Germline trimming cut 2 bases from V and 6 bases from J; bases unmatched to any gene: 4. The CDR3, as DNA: TGTGCCAGCAGCTTATTAATAGCGGGAGGCAATGAGCAGTTCTTC. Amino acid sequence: CASSLLIAGGNEQFF.